Below are 20 T cell receptor beta chains sequenced from a single sample in a study of OX40 agonist ivuxolimab in advanced cancers. Sequencing used immunoSEQ multiplex PCR; TCRdb keeps in-frame clones, though not all of them. The sample consists of 85,000 to 100,000 clones, approximately 93% of them appearing once. This sample comprised CD4+ or CD8+ T cells sorted from blood, obtained in a trial of the OX40 agonist ivuxolimab. Source of these receptors: an adult with an advanced solid tumor such as melanoma, head and neck, liver or kidney cancer.

This clone was detected only a few times. The V and J genes are TRBV19 and TRBJ2-1, with D hard to call. CDR3 length: 17 amino acids. The V and J ends lost 0 bases and 0 bases respectively, with 12 bases between them. Germline V gene data show CDR1 as LNHDA and CDR2 as SQIVND (reference sequence). Here the CDR3 reads CASSIDAFLSSYNEQFF. The CDR3 nucleotides are TGTGCCAGTAGTATAGATGCATTCCTGAGCTCCTACAATGAGCAGTTCTTC.

J is TRBJ1-2 and V is TRBV29-1, with D hard to call. The germline V and J ends were trimmed by 4 bases and 8 bases, with 14 bases remaining between them. The CDR3 is 12 residues long. Germline V gene data show CDR1 as SQVTM and CDR2 as ANQGSEA. The CDR3 reads CSVGREWEGYTF. The CDR3 region has the DNA TGCAGCGTTGGGAGGGAGTGGGAAGGCTACACCTTC.

The CDR3: CSVVRTGTGTDTQYF. CDR3 nucleotide sequence: TGCAGCGTTGTTCGGACCGGGACAGGCACAGATACGCAGTATTTT. V gene TRBV29-1 combines with J gene TRBJ2-3; 7 nucleotides agree with TRBD1. CDR3 size: 15 residues. V shed 4 bases and J 1 base; nucleotides not matched to a gene: 8. Germline V gene lookup returns CDR1 SQVTM and CDR2 ANQGSEA.

This clone was counted between two and nine times. The chain combines TRBV30 with TRBJ1-5; 7 nucleotides align to TRBD1. V shed 4 bases and J 4 bases; nucleotides not matched to a gene: 7. The CDR3 spans 14 residues. The V gene's germline CDR1 is GTSNPN and CDR2 SVGIG (reference sequence). Here the CDR3 reads CAWNRAGGNQPQHF. The DNA for the CDR3 is TGTGCCTGGAACAGGGCAGGGGGTAATCAGCCCCAGCATTTT.

This clone was seen just once. This chain links TRBV19 with TRBJ2-2; D unclear. This CDR3 is built from 13 residues. The germline V gene encodes CDR1 LNHDA and CDR2 SQIVND (reference sequence). V was pared by 2 bases and J by 6 bases, with 7 bases between. CDR3 region: CASSIKESGELFF. CDR3 in DNA: TGTGCCAGTAGTATAAAGGAATCCGGGGAGCTGTTTTTT.

This chain joins TRBV4-3 and TRBJ2-5; no definite D call. Germline lookup yields CDR1 LGHNA and CDR2 YSLEER. The CDR3 length is 14 residues. V lost 0 bases, J lost 5 bases, and 10 bases lay in between. The DNA of the CDR3 is TGCGCCAGCAGCCAAGAAGGTCACAGCGAGACCCAGTACTTC. Translated, it gives CASSQEGHSETQYF.

This chain links TRBV6-5 with TRBJ1-1; no definite D call. Germline V lookup: CDR1 MNHEY, CDR2 SVGAGI. Deletions cut 7 bases from V and 3 bases from J, with 12 bases between. The CDR3 is made up of 13 amino acids. CDR3 nucleotides: TGTGCCAGCACCCTCTCGGGGTACACTGAAGCTTTCTTT. Amino acid sequence: CASTLSGYTEAFF.

This rearrangement joins TRBV11-2 to TRBJ1-1; 7 nucleotides match TRBD1. V dropped 6 bases and J dropped 6; count of bases not matched to a gene: 10. The CDR3 is 14 residues long. Per the germline V gene, CDR1 is SGHAT and CDR2 is FQNNGV. As DNA, the CDR3 is TGTGCCAGCAGTCCCAACAGGGGTTCGGCTGAAGCTTTCTTT. It codes for CASSPNRGSAEAFF.

This clone has just one count. The CDR3 reads CASSQDNRGGYNEQFF. CDR3 bases: TGCGCCAGCAGCCAAGATAACCGGGGGGGTTACAATGAGCAGTTCTTC. V is TRBV4-1 and J is TRBJ2-1; 8 bases fit TRBD2. V gave up 0 bases and J gave up 4 bases; unmatched junction bases: 5. This CDR3 is 16 amino acids long. Germline V gives CDR1 MGHRA, CDR2 YSYEKL.

The J gene is TRBJ1-5, the V gene TRBV27; 10 bases match TRBD1. With 6 bases clipped from V and 5 bases from J, the junction kept 7 bases outside the gene matches. There are 15 residues in the CDR3. The germline CDR1 and CDR2 sequences are MNHEY and SMNVEV (reference sequence). The CDR3 is CASRRKTGGDQPQHF. The CDR3 region has the DNA TGTGCCAGCAGGCGGAAGACAGGGGGCGATCAGCCCCAGCATTTT.

The chain carries TRBV30 and TRBJ2-1; TRBD2 matches at 14 bases. The CDR3 covers 17 residues. Germline V lookup: CDR1 GTSNPN, CDR2 SVGIG (reference sequence). The V segment lost 2 bases and the J segment 15 bases; nucleotides outside the gene matches: 18. The CDR3 reads CAWSLLLSGTSGRIRFF. CDR3 DNA: TGTGCCTGGAGTCTCTTATTGAGTGGGACTAGCGGGAGAATCAGGTTCTTC.

The CDR3: CASSYSEASTDTQYF. The CDR3 nucleotides read TGTGCCAGCAGTTACTCGGAGGCTAGCACAGATACGCAGTATTTT. The V gene is TRBV6-5, the J gene TRBJ2-3; a possible D gene is TRBD2 (5 bases). This CDR3 is 15 amino acids long. The ends were cut back, 0 bases at V and 0 bases at J, with 7 bases in the middle. CDR1 is MNHEY and CDR2 is SVGAGI in the germline V gene.

V gene TRBV30 combines with J gene TRBJ1-5, with 9 bases aligning to TRBD1. Trimming took 2 bases from V and 5 from J; bases not matched to a gene: 7. This CDR3 is 15 amino acids long. CDR1 GTSNPN and CDR2 SVGIG come from the germline V gene (reference sequence). CDR3 region: CAWSRGQGDHQPQHF. CDR3 sequence (DNA): TGTGCCTGGAGTAGGGGACAGGGAGACCATCAGCCCCAGCATTTT.

The CDR3 region is CASSPHSGKFYEQFF. CDR3 nucleotide sequence: TGTGCCAGCAGCCCCCATAGCGGGAAGTTCTATGAGCAGTTCTTC. The chain is built from TRBV14 and TRBJ2-1; TRBD2 matches 8 bases. Germline V gives CDR1 SGHDN, CDR2 FVKESK. Losses at the gene ends were 4 bases for V and 8 bases for J; bases not matched to a gene: 10. The CDR3 is 15 amino acids. The complete variable domain, with remaining parts taken from reference TRBV14 and TRBJ2-1, reads EAGVTQFPSHSVIEKGQTVTLRCDPISGHDNLYWYRRVMGKEIKFLLHFVKESKQDESGMPNNRFLAERTGGTYSTLKVQPAELEDSGVYFCASSPHSGKFYEQFFGPGTRLTVL.

This sequence joins TRBV11-1 and TRBJ2-5; D might be TRBD2 (5 bases). Germline CDR1 SGHAT, CDR2 FQDESV (reference sequence). V shed 3 bases and J shed 5 bases, with 22 bases lying between them. CDR3 size: 17 residues. The CDR3 DNA sequence: TGTGCCAGCAGCTTTCTGCCGGGATCTGTGGGTTTGGAGACCCAGTACTTC. Amino acids: CASSFLPGSVGLETQYF.

This clone was counted once. The V gene is TRBV19, the J gene TRBJ2-5, with 8 nucleotides matching TRBD2. The CDR3 has 16 residues. V lost 1 base, J lost 7 bases, and 11 bases stayed unmatched. CDR1 and CDR2 (germline): LNHDA, SQIVND (reference sequence). CDR3 nucleotides: TGTGCCAGTAGTATAGCCCCGGCTAGCGGGCTCGGGACCCAGTACTTC. It yields the protein CASSIAPASGLGTQYF.

V is TRBV6-5 and J is TRBJ1-1; D remains unclear. The germline CDR1 and CDR2 sequences are MNHEY and SVGAGI. This CDR3 is built from 11 residues. Trimming shortened V by 5 bases and J by 6 bases, and 7 bases separated the two germline ends. CDR3 sequence (DNA): TGTGCCAGCAGTAGAGGCTCTGAAGCTTTCTTT. It translates to CASSRGSEAFF.

This clone occurred once. This chain uses TRBV11-3 with TRBJ2-3, with 7 bases lining up with TRBD2. Unmatched junction bases numbered 10, after V lost 4 bases and J lost 0 bases. The CDR3 is made up of 17 amino acids. CDR1 is SGHNT, CDR2 YENEEA, per germline. Written as DNA, the CDR3 is TGTGCCAGCAGCTCCCGAGGGCTGACTAGCAGCACAGATACGCAGTATTTT. It yields the protein CASSSRGLTSSTDTQYF.

The chain joins TRBV5-1 to TRBJ2-7; D might be TRBD2 (6 bases). This CDR3 is built from 15 residues. Germline loops: CDR1 SGHRS, CDR2 YFSETQ. V lost 3 bases and J lost 3, with 16 bases in between. As DNA, the CDR3 is TGCGCCAGCAGCTCTCCGGGGGACTTTAACTACGAGCAGTACTTC. Translated: CASSSPGDFNYEQYF.

The chain links TRBV14 to TRBJ2-5; 14 nucleotides line up with TRBD2. The germline V gene encodes CDR1 SGHDN and CDR2 FVKESK. V lost 8 bases to trimming and J lost 5 bases; unmatched junction nucleotides: 7. The CDR3 extends over 15 amino acids. The CDR3 sequence: CASSARLAGGETQYF. CDR3 nucleotide sequence: TGTGCCAGCTCCGCCCGACTAGCGGGAGGGGAGACCCAGTACTTC.